The 3 T cell receptor beta chains in this list originate from one sample, sequenced in a study of shared clonotypes between healthy human individuals. Method: immunoSEQ multiplex PCR; TCRdb's copy keeps in-frame clones and lacks some. In the table there are 450,000 to 600,000 clones, approximately 79% of which are singletons. Source material: PBMCs. The receptors come from a woman in her thirties or forties in good health. Some clones in this sample may be carry-over from other donors' samples.

J is TRBJ2-7 and V is TRBV5-5, with TRBD1 matching over 7 bases. From germline, CDR1 is SGHKS and CDR2 YYEKEE (reference sequence). This CDR3 region has 15 residues. V was pared by 2 bases and J by 1 base, with 6 bases of the junction left unmatched. The CDR3 region is CASSLGTAPSYEQYF. The CDR3 DNA follows: TGTGCCAGCAGCTTAGGGACAGCCCCATCCTACGAGCAGTACTTC.

The V gene is TRBV29-1, the J gene TRBJ2-5; D may be TRBD2 (5 bases). Germline values: CDR1 SQVTM, CDR2 ANQGSEA. Between the trimmed V and J ends, which lost 3 bases and 0 bases, there was a span of 11 bases. CDR3 size: 14 residues. This CDR3 reads CSVDGRVYQETQYF. Here the CDR3 DNA reads TGCAGCGTTGATGGGCGGGTGTACCAAGAGACCCAGTACTTC.

This rearrangement joins TRBV5-1 to TRBJ1-4; possible D gene TRBD1, 5 bases. Looked up from germline, CDR1 is SGHRS and CDR2 is YFSETQ. The CDR3 contains 14 residues. The germline V and J ends were trimmed by 0 bases and 7 bases, with 10 bases remaining between them. The CDR3 here is CASSLGGQSEKLFF. CDR3 nucleotide sequence: TGCGCCAGCAGCTTGGGGGGCCAGAGTGAAAAACTGTTTTTT.